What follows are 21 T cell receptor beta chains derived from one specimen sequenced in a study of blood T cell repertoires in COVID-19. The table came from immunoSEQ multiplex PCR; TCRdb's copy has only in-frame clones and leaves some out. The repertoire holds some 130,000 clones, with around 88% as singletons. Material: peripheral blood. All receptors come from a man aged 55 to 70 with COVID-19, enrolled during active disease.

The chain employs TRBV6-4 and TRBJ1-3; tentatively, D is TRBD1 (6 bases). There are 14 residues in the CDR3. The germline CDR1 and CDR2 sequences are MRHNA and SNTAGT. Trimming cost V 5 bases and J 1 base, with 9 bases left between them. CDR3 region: CASSRQESGNTIYF. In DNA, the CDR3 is TGTGCCAGCAGTCGACAGGAGTCTGGAAACACCATATATTTT.

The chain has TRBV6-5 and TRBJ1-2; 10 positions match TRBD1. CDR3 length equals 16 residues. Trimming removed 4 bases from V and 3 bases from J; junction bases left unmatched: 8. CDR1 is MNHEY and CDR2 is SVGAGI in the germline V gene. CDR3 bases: TGTGCCAGCAGTTCCGGGACAGGGGTTGGTTACTATGGCTACACCTTC. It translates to CASSSGTGVGYYGYTF.

The CDR3 is CASSQEVGQGTQPQHF. The DNA of the CDR3 is TGTGCCAGCAGCCAAGAGGTAGGGCAGGGGACTCAGCCCCAGCATTTT. The chain links TRBV4-2 to TRBJ1-5; weak D call: TRBD1 (6 bases). Trimming cost V 0 bases and J 6 bases, with 15 bases left between them. The CDR3 runs 16 residues. CDR1 is LGHNA and CDR2 is YNFKEQ in the germline V gene.

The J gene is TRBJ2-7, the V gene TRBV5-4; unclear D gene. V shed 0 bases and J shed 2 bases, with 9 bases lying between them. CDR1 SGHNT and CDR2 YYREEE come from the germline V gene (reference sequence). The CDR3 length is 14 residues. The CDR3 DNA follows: TGTGCCAGCAGCTTGGACAGTTTGCCCTACGAGCAGTACTTC. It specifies CASSLDSLPYEQYF.

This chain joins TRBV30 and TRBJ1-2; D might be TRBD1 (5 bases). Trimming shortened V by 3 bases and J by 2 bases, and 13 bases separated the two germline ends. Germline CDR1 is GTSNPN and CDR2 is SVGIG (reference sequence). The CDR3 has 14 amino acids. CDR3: CAWSRPGGNYGYTF. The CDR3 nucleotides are TGTGCCTGGAGCCGACCGGGGGGGAACTATGGCTACACCTTC.

The CDR3 DNA sequence: TGTGCCAGTAGCCCCGGGACAGGAGGTTACGAGCAGTACTTC. It codes for CASSPGTGGYEQYF. J is TRBJ2-7 and V is TRBV19; 8 positions agree with TRBD1. The CDR3 is 14 amino acids. The germline V gene encodes CDR1 LNHDA and CDR2 SQIVND (reference sequence). Trimming took 6 bases from V and 4 from J; bases not matched to a gene: 8.

CDR3 region: CASNSGGEAFF. CDR3 DNA sequence: TGTGCCAGCAACTCGGGGGGGGAAGCTTTCTTT. This chain connects TRBV28 to TRBJ1-1, with D perhaps TRBD1 (5 bases). CDR3 length equals 11 residues. The V end lost 7 bases, the J end lost 8 bases, and 11 bases lay between the germline ends. Germline values: CDR1 MDHEN, CDR2 SYDVKM.

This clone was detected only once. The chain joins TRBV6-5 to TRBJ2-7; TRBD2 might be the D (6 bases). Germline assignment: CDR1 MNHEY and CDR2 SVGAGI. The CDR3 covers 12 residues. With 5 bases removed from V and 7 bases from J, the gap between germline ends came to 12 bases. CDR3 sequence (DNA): TGTGCCAGCAGTCCGGGGGTGTGGGAGCAGTACTTC. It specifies CASSPGVWEQYF.

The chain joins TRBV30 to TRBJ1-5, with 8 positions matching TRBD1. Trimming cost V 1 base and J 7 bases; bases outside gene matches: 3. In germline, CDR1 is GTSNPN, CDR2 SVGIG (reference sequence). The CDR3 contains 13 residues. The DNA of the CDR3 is TGTGCCTGGAGTGCCCACAGGGGGCAGCCCCAGCATTTT. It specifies CAWSAHRGQPQHF.

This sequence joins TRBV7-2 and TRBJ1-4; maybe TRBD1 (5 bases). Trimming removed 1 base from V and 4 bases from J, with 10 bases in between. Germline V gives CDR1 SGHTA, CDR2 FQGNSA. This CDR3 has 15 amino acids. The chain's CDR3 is CASSLDPGFNEKLFF. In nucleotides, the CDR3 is TGTGCCAGCAGCTTAGATCCAGGGTTTAATGAAAAACTGTTTTTT.

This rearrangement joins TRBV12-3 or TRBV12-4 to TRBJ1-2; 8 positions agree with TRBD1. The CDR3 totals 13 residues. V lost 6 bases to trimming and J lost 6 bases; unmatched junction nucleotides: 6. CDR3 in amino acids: CASSTSGGDGYTF. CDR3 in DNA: TGTGCCAGCAGCACTTCAGGGGGCGATGGCTACACCTTC.

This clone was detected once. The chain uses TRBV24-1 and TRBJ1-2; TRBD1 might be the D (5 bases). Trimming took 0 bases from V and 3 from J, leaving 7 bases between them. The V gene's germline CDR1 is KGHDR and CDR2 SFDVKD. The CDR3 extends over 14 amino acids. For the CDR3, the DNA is TGTGCCACCAGTGATTTGGGGGCCGACTATGGCTACACCTTC. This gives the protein CATSDLGADYGYTF.

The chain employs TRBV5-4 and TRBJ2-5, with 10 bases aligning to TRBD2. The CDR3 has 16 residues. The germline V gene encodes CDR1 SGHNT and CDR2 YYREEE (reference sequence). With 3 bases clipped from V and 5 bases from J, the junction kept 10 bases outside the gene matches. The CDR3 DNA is TGTGCCAGCAGCTCCCTTCTAGCGGGGGCAGGGGAGACCCAGTACTTC. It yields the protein CASSSLLAGAGETQYF.

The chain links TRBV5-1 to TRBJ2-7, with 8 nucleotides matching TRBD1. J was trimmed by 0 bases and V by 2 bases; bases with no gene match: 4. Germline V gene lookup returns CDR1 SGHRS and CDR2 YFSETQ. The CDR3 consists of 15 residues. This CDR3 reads CASSFQGTGSYEQYF. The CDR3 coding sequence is TGCGCCAGCAGCTTCCAAGGGACAGGCTCCTACGAGCAGTACTTC. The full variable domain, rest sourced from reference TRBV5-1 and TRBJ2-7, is KAGVTQTPRYLIKTRGQQVTLSCSPISGHRSVSWYQQTPGQGLQFLFEYFSETQRNKGNFPGRFSGRQFSNSRSEMNVSTLELGDSALYLCASSFQGTGSYEQYFGPGTRLTVT.

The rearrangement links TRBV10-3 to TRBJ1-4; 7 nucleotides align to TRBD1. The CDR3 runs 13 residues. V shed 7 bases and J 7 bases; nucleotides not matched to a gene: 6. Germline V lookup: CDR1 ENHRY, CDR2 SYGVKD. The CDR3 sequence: CAIKGAGSEKLFF. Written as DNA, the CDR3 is TGTGCCATCAAGGGGGCAGGGAGTGAAAAACTGTTTTTT.

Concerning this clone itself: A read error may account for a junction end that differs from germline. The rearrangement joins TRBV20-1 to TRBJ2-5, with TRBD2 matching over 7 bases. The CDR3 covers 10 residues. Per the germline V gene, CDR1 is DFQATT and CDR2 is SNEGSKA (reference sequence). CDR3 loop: CAGERETQYF. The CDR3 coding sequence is TGTGCGGGGGAGAGGGAGACCCAGTACTTC.

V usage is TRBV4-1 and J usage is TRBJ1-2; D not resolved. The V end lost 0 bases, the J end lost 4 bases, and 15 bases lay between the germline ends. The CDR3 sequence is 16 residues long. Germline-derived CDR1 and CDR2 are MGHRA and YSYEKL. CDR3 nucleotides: TGCGCCAGCAGCCAAGAAGCAGTCAGTGGGCCCTATGGCTACACCTTC. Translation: CASSQEAVSGPYGYTF.

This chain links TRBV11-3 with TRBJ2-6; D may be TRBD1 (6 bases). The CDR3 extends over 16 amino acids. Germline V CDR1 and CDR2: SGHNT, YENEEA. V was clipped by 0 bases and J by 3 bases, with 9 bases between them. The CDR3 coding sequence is TGTGCCAGCAGCTTAGATTCAGGGGTTGGGGCCAACGTCCTGACTTTC. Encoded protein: CASSLDSGVGANVLTF.

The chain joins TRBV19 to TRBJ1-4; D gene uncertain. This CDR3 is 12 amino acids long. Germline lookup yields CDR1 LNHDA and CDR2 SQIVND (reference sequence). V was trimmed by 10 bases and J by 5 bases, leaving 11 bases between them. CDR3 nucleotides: TGTGCCACTGGGAGGCTGAATGAAAAACTGTTTTTT. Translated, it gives CATGRLNEKLFF.

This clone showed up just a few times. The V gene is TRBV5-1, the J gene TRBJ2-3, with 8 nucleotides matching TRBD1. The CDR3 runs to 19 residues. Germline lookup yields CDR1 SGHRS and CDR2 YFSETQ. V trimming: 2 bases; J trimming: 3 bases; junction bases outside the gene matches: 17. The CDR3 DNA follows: TGCGCCAGCAGCTTAATGTTCCCCTTTCTGACAGGGGCGACAGATACGCAGTATTTT. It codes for CASSLMFPFLTGATDTQYF.

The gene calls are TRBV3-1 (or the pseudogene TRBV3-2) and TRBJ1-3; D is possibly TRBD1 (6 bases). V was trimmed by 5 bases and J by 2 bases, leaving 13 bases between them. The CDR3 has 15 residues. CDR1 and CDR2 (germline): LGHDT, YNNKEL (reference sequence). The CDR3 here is CASSTKDRPGNTIYF. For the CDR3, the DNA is TGTGCCAGCAGCACAAAGGACAGACCTGGAAACACCATATATTTT.